Below, 22 T cell receptor beta chains from the same sample are listed, as sequenced in a study of cytomegalovirus exposure and HLA in healthy donors. Amplification used 60 Vbeta primers and 13 Jbeta primers. Assay: immunoSEQ multiplex PCR; the TCRdb copy retains only in-frame clones and omits some. The top ten clones hold over 15% of a sample with about 130,000 clones, roughly 80% of them seen once. Sequencing was done on a sample of PBMCs. These receptors were obtained from a young man in good health and CMV-seropositive.

The rearrangement joins TRBV6-1 to TRBJ2-3, with 15 bases aligning to TRBD2. The germline gives CDR1 MNHNS, CDR2 SASEGT. The CDR3 sequence is 19 residues long. Germline trimming cut 4 bases from V and 1 base from J; bases unmatched to any gene: 9. Here the CDR3 reads CASSGRTSGGGFGTDTQYF. The CDR3 DNA sequence: TGTGCCAGCAGTGGCCGGACTAGCGGGGGGGGGTTCGGCACAGATACGCAGTATTTT.

The chain links TRBV25-1 to TRBJ1-1, with D maybe TRBD1 (5 bases). Trimming shortened V by 4 bases and J by 4 bases, and 16 bases separated the two germline ends. The CDR3 is made up of 15 amino acids. Per germline, CDR1 MGHDK and CDR2 SYGVNS. In nucleotides, the CDR3 is TGTGCCAGCAGTGGGGCGGGGACGTTGGGCACTGAAGCTTTCTTT. This translates into CASSGAGTLGTEAFF.

This chain links TRBV27 with TRBJ1-4; tentative D call: TRBD1 (5 bases). Germline CDR1 MNHEY, CDR2 SMNVEV (reference sequence). This CDR3 region has 14 residues. V shed 5 bases and J shed 8 bases, with 15 bases lying between them. CDR3 sequence (DNA): TGTGCCAGCAGTCGGGGGGGGGTCAGGGAAAAACTGTTTTTT. Translation gives CASSRGGVREKLFF.

This chain links TRBV7-9 with TRBJ1-1; D possibly corresponds to TRBD1 (5 bases). Trimming stripped 3 bases from V and 1 base from J, with 15 bases between. The CDR3 is 16 residues long. The germline V gene encodes CDR1 SEHNR and CDR2 FQNEAQ (reference sequence). This chain's CDR3 is CASSFHRPGGNTEAFF. The DNA for the CDR3 is TGTGCCAGCAGCTTCCACAGGCCCGGCGGGAACACTGAAGCTTTCTTT.

The chain employs TRBV9 and TRBJ2-2; D unresolved. CDR1 SGDLS and CDR2 YYNGEE come from the germline V gene. The CDR3 length is 15 residues. Trimming pared 3 bases from V and 0 bases from J, leaving 9 bases between. The CDR3 sequence is CASSGDNPNTGELFF. Written as DNA, the CDR3 is TGTGCCAGCAGCGGCGACAATCCGAACACCGGGGAGCTGTTTTTT.

The CDR3 nucleotides are TGTGCCAGCAGCTTAGCGGGGGGGACCGGGGAGCTGTTTTTT. This translates into CASSLAGGTGELFF. The genes are TRBV7-2 and TRBJ2-2, with 7 bases lining up with TRBD2. After removal of 0 bases from V and 5 bases from J, the junction contained 0 bases not matched to a gene. Germline-derived CDR1 and CDR2 are SGHTA and FQGNSA. This CDR3 is 14 amino acids long.

This clone was counted only a few times. This rearrangement joins TRBV5-1 to TRBJ1-1; D is unresolved. Per the germline V gene, CDR1 is SGHRS and CDR2 is YFSETQ. The CDR3 consists of 16 residues. With 0 bases removed from V and 5 bases from J, the gap between germline ends came to 17 bases. CDR3 nucleotides: TGCGCCAGCAGCTTGGCCCCAGACTCTGCTCGGACTGAAGCTTTCTTT. Protein sequence: CASSLAPDSARTEAFF.

This clone is a singleton in its sample. This rearrangement joins TRBV5-1 to TRBJ2-7, with D unclear. CDR3 length equals 11 residues. Trimming shortened V by 6 bases and J by 6 bases, and 10 bases separated the two germline ends. CDR1 SGHRS and CDR2 YFSETQ come from the germline V gene. The CDR3: CASMELGEQYF. CDR3 nucleotide sequence: TGCGCCAGCATGGAGTTGGGCGAGCAGTACTTC.

This sequence joins TRBV5-6 and TRBJ2-7; TRBD2 agrees at 7 bases. This CDR3 region has 14 residues. CDR1 is SGHDT and CDR2 is YYEEEE in the germline V gene. V was clipped by 2 bases and J by 4 bases; unmatched bases: 6. DNA for the CDR3: TGTGCCAGCAGCTTATGGGGGGGGGAGTACGAGCAGTACTTC. The encoded protein is CASSLWGGEYEQYF. Combining the CDR3 with reference TRBV5-6 and TRBJ2-7 gives the whole variable domain DAGVTQSPTHLIKTRGQQVTLRCSPKSGHDTVSWYQQALGQGPQFIFQYYEEEERQRGNFPDRFSGHQFPNYSSELNVNALLLGDSALYLCASSLWGGEYEQYFGPGTRLTVT.

The chain is built from TRBV7-6 and TRBJ1-6; a weak D match, TRBD1 (5 bases). In germline, CDR1 is SGHVS, CDR2 FNYEAQ. V was shortened by 1 base and J by 6 bases, with 13 bases between the two germline ends. The CDR3 spans 16 residues. The CDR3 sequence is CASSLVGGSFNSPLHF. In nucleotides, the CDR3 is TGTGCCAGCAGCTTAGTGGGGGGGAGCTTTAATTCACCCCTCCACTTT.

This clone occurred once. V usage is TRBV4-1 and J usage is TRBJ2-1; the match to TRBD2 covers 7 bases. V gave up 0 bases and J gave up 4 bases; unmatched junction bases: 6. The CDR3 sequence is 16 residues long. The germline V gene has CDR1 MGHRA and CDR2 YSYEKL. Here the CDR3 reads CASSQDLGGVYNEQFF. Here the CDR3 DNA reads TGCGCCAGCAGCCAAGATCTGGGGGGGGTATACAATGAGCAGTTCTTC.

This clone occurred once. V usage is TRBV9 and J usage is TRBJ2-7, with no clear D. The ends were cut back, 0 bases at V and 3 bases at J, with 7 bases in the middle. Germline-derived CDR1 and CDR2 are SGDLS and YYNGEE. CDR3 length: 13 amino acids. The CDR3: CASSVETGYEQYF. CDR3 in DNA: TGTGCCAGCAGCGTAGAGACGGGCTACGAGCAGTACTTC.

The V gene is TRBV7-2, the J gene TRBJ1-4, with TRBD1 matching over 10 bases. This CDR3 contains 14 residues. V dropped 6 bases and J dropped 7; count of bases not matched to a gene: 5. Looked up from germline, CDR1 is SGHTA and CDR2 is FQGNSA. CDR3 amino acids: CASSSDRGGEKLFF. In DNA form, the CDR3 reads TGTGCCAGCAGTTCGGACAGGGGGGGTGAAAAACTGTTTTTT. Drawing the rest from reference TRBV7-2 and TRBJ1-4, the complete variable domain is GAGVSQSPSNKVTEKGKDVELRCDPISGHTALYWYRQSLGQGLEFLIYFQGNSAPDKSGLPSDRFSAERTGGSVSTLTIQRTQQEDSAVYLCASSSDRGGEKLFFGSGTQLSVL.

The chain joins TRBV6-6 to TRBJ1-2, with 8 nucleotides matching TRBD1. CDR1 is MNHNY, CDR2 SVGAGI, per germline (reference sequence). This CDR3 has 16 amino acids. V trimming: 2 bases; J trimming: 2 bases; junction bases outside the gene matches: 7. The CDR3 sequence is CASSYAGGKKNYGYTF. CDR3 in DNA: TGTGCCAGCAGTTACGCAGGGGGCAAAAAAAACTATGGCTACACCTTC.

CDR3 residues: CASSSSGTGNTEAFF. CDR3 nucleotide sequence: TGTGCCAGCAGTTCCTCCGGGACAGGGAACACTGAAGCTTTCTTT. The chain has TRBV13 and TRBJ1-1; TRBD1 aligns across 8 bases. This CDR3 is 15 amino acids long. Germline CDR1 is PRHDT and CDR2 is FYEKMQ (reference sequence). V lost 6 bases to trimming and J lost 1 base; unmatched junction nucleotides: 7.

Points on this clone: The same CDR3 arises from other DNA sequences in this sample as well. The CDR3 region has the DNA TGTGCCTGGAGTGGGGGACAGGGAGGGGAAAAACTGTTTTTT. Encoded protein: CAWSGGQGGEKLFF. The V gene is TRBV30, the J gene TRBJ1-4; 9 bases map to TRBD1. The V gene's germline CDR1 is GTSNPN and CDR2 SVGIG (reference sequence). This CDR3 contains 14 residues. Trimming at V came to 1 base and at J to 8 bases, leaving 5 bases not matched to a gene. The full variable domain, completed using reference TRBV30 and TRBJ1-4, is SQTIHQWPATLVQPVGSPLSLECTVEGTSNPNLYWYRQAAGRGLQLLFYSVGIGQISSEVPQNLSASRPQDRQFILSSKKLLLSDSGFYLCAWSGGQGGEKLFFGSGTQLSVL.

The V and J genes are TRBV19 and TRBJ2-1; 9 bases line up with TRBD1. The ends lost 5 bases at V and 7 bases at J; junction bases unmatched: 9. Germline-derived CDR1 and CDR2 are LNHDA and SQIVND (reference sequence). This CDR3 is 15 amino acids long. Here the CDR3 DNA reads TGTGCCAGTAGTGCCCAAGGGACAGGGAAAAATGAGCAGTTCTTC. Translated: CASSAQGTGKNEQFF.

The table lists this clone with a few counts. The rearrangement joins TRBV19 to TRBJ1-2, with 8 nucleotides matching TRBD1. CDR1 is LNHDA, CDR2 SQIVND, per germline (reference sequence). The V gene end was trimmed by 5 bases and the J gene end by 5 bases; junction bases not matched to a gene: 7. The CDR3 covers 14 residues. The CDR3 here is CASSPQTGEYGYTF. The CDR3 nucleotides read TGTGCCAGTAGTCCCCAGACAGGGGAGTATGGCTACACCTTC.

The chain couples TRBV5-6 to TRBJ2-5; a possible D gene is TRBD2 (5 bases). There are 14 residues in the CDR3. V lost 2 bases and J lost 5, with 13 bases in between. Germline loops: CDR1 SGHDT, CDR2 YYEEEE. In DNA, the CDR3 is TGTGCCAGCAGCTTCACCGGGGTGACTGAGACCCAGTACTTC. Translation gives CASSFTGVTETQYF. Filled out from reference TRBV5-6 and TRBJ2-5, the complete variable domain reads DAGVTQSPTHLIKTRGQQVTLRCSPKSGHDTVSWYQQALGQGPQFIFQYYEEEERQRGNFPDRFSGHQFPNYSSELNVNALLLGDSALYLCASSFTGVTETQYFGPGTRLLVL.

The gene calls are TRBV30 and TRBJ1-6; perhaps TRBD1 as D (5 bases). With 2 bases removed from V and 6 bases from J, the gap between germline ends came to 11 bases. The CDR3 totals 14 residues. Per germline, CDR1 GTSNPN and CDR2 SVGIG (reference sequence). CDR3 region: CAWSTGGINSPLHF. CDR3 sequence (DNA): TGTGCCTGGAGTACCGGGGGAATTAATTCACCCCTCCACTTT. Variable domain in full (rest from reference TRBV30 and TRBJ1-6): SQTIHQWPATLVQPVGSPLSLECTVEGTSNPNLYWYRQAAGRGLQLLFYSVGIGQISSEVPQNLSASRPQDRQFILSSKKLLLSDSGFYLCAWSTGGINSPLHFGNGTRLTVT.

The genes are TRBV15 and TRBJ1-1, with 7 bases that match TRBD1. J was trimmed by 5 bases and V by 10 bases; bases with no gene match: 13. CDR3 length: 14 amino acids. The germline V gene encodes CDR1 LNHNV and CDR2 YYDKDF (reference sequence). CDR3 nucleotide sequence: TGTGCCATTGGAACGAGACAGGGACGAACTGAAGCTTTCTTT. It is translated as CAIGTRQGRTEAFF.

The chain combines TRBV4-1 with TRBJ1-1; D may be TRBD1 (5 bases). The CDR3 extends over 16 amino acids. Trimming removed 2 bases from V and 0 bases from J, with 13 bases in between. Germline V gene data show CDR1 as MGHRA and CDR2 as YSYEKL. The CDR3 spells CASSQSGGYMNTEAFF. The CDR3 DNA reads as TGCGCCAGCAGCCAATCGGGGGGTTATATGAACACTGAAGCTTTCTTT.